The entry below gives a single TCR beta chain sequence along with its context. Germline V gives CDR1 ENHRY, CDR2 SYGVKD. Trimming removed 7 bases from V and 9 bases from J; junction bases left unmatched: 7. CDR3 size: 14 residues. This entry comes from a study of shared clonotypes between healthy human individuals. The study ran the assay at deep level. Here immunoSEQ multiplex PCR was the method, and the copy in TCRdb shows in-frame clones only, minus some. This table has more than 550,000 clones, around 91% appearing once. The V call is TRBV10-3, the J call TRBJ2-3; 13 bases match TRBD2. The receptor comes from a man younger than 30 in good health. Some clones in this sample may be carry-over from other donors' samples. Sequenced sample: memory CD8+ T cells from PBMCs. Subset here: CD45RO+ cells pooled with CCR7-negative TemRA cells. CDR3 DNA sequence: TGTGCCATCAAAGAAGGACTAGCGGGAGACACGCAGTATTTT. Translating gives CAIKEGLAGDTQYF.